This T cell receptor beta chain appears in the sequencing data of a study of T cell clonotyping in hematopoietic cell transplantation. A remark on this clone: Its target is not known.

Findings and limits, study-wide: After transplant, recipient diversity fell while pathologically expanded clonotypes grew through day 180.

Germline loops: CDR1 SNHLY, CDR2 FYNNEI. This CDR3 spans 13 amino acids. Germline trimming cut 6 bases from V and 5 bases from J; bases unmatched to any gene: 5. Here immunoSEQ multiplex PCR was the method, and the copy in TCRdb shows in-frame clones only, minus some. In the table there are about 11,000 clones, 46% of which are singletons. This TCR derives from a male patient aged 50 to 60 who had an allogeneic stem cell transplant from an unrelated donor, so the T cells may come from the graft donor. Some clones in this sample may be carry-over from other donors' samples. J is TRBJ2-7 and V is TRBV2, with 9 bases lining up with TRBD1. The sample here was PBMCs, taken 30 days after allogeneic stem cell transplant. The CDR3 spells CASRTGTGNEQYF. Here the CDR3 DNA reads TGTGCCAGCAGGACCGGGACAGGGAACGAGCAGTACTTC.